These 10 T cell receptor beta chains came from one sample sequenced in a study of cytomegalovirus exposure and HLA in healthy donors. Primers: 60 Vbeta forward and 13 Jbeta reverse. Produced via immunoSEQ multiplex PCR; TCRdb's table is partial and in-frame only. This table has 150,000 to 200,000 clones, about four fifths appearing once. Input material: PBMCs. Receptor source: a man aged 18 to 30 in good health and CMV-seronegative.

The chain carries TRBV5-6 and TRBJ1-1; maybe TRBD1 (5 bases). The CDR3 is 14 residues long. CDR1 is SGHDT and CDR2 is YYEEEE in the germline V gene. Trimming left V 3 bases short and J 3 bases short, with 12 bases between. The CDR3 region has the DNA TGTGCCAGCAGCTCGACAGAGAGCCACACTGAAGCTTTCTTT. Protein: CASSSTESHTEAFF.

J is TRBJ2-7 and V is TRBV7-3, with a tentative D call TRBD1 (5 bases). Germline CDR1 SGHTA, CDR2 FQGTGA. The V gene lost 1 base and the J gene lost 6 bases, with 13 bases spanning the gap. The CDR3 length is 14 residues. CDR3 bases: TGTGCCAGCAGCTTAAGTAGGGCTAGGGGCGAGCAGTACTTC. It specifies CASSLSRARGEQYF.

In DNA, the CDR3 is TGTGCCAGCAGTTACTCGGGCAGGGGGGGCACAGATACGCAGTATTTT. Protein product: CASSYSGRGGTDTQYF. The chain carries TRBV6-5 and TRBJ2-3, with D tentatively TRBD1 (7 bases). Germline CDR1 MNHEY, CDR2 SVGAGI. V lost 0 bases and J lost 1, with 11 bases in between. The CDR3 is 16 amino acids.

The chain is built from TRBV5-1 and TRBJ1-4; D is unclear. The length of the CDR3 is 13 residues. CDR1 is SGHRS and CDR2 is YFSETQ in the germline V gene. V was trimmed by 4 bases and J by 0 bases, leaving 4 bases between them. The CDR3 nucleotides read TGCGCCAGCAGCGCAGCAACTAATGAAAAACTGTTTTTT. Its protein is CASSAATNEKLFF.

V gene TRBV9 combines with J gene TRBJ2-7, with 10 positions matching TRBD1. Germline values: CDR1 SGDLS, CDR2 YYNGEE. The CDR3 runs 17 residues. The V segment lost 4 bases and the J segment 3 bases; nucleotides outside the gene matches: 13. CDR3 nucleotide sequence: TGTGCCAGCAGCCCGGGGGGCGGGACAGGGGACTTCTACGAGCAGTACTTC. Translating gives CASSPGGGTGDFYEQYF.

The chain is built from TRBV28 and TRBJ2-5; D is perhaps TRBD2 (6 bases). The V gene lost 4 bases and the J gene lost 1 base, with 10 bases spanning the gap. The germline gives CDR1 MDHEN, CDR2 SYDVKM. The CDR3 length is 14 residues. CDR3 residues: CASSWDLAQETQYF. DNA for the CDR3: TGTGCCAGCAGTTGGGACTTGGCCCAAGAGACCCAGTACTTC.

The rearrangement uses TRBV5-6 and TRBJ1-2, with 12 bases aligning to TRBD1. With V trimmed by 2 bases and J by 0 bases, 5 bases remained unmatched. CDR3 size: 17 residues. CDR1 is SGHDT and CDR2 is YYEEEE in the germline V gene. CDR3 nucleotides: TGTGCCAGCAGCTTTGGGACAGGGGGCCGAGCTAACTATGGCTACACCTTC. It codes for CASSFGTGGRANYGYTF.

J is TRBJ1-5 and V is TRBV7-2; D is unresolved. Trimming removed 2 bases at V and 11 bases at J, with 16 bases between. The CDR3 has 14 residues. Germline V lookup: CDR1 SGHTA, CDR2 FQGNSA. For the CDR3, the DNA is TGTGCCAGCAGCTTAAACCGACAATCGAGTTCCCAGCATTTT. Its protein is CASSLNRQSSSQHF.

The gene calls are TRBV19 and TRBJ1-5, with 11 positions matching TRBD1. Trimming removed 7 bases from V and 7 bases from J; junction bases left unmatched: 6. Per the germline V gene, CDR1 is LNHDA and CDR2 is SQIVND (reference sequence). The CDR3 runs 14 residues. The CDR3 loop is CASIPGQGGQPQHF. For the CDR3, the DNA is TGTGCCAGTATCCCGGGACAGGGGGGGCAGCCCCAGCATTTT.

The rearrangement links TRBV27 to TRBJ2-1, with 10 bases aligning to TRBD2. This CDR3 has 17 residues. Germline-derived CDR1 and CDR2 are MNHEY and SMNVEV (reference sequence). Germline trimming cut 6 bases from V and 4 bases from J; bases unmatched to any gene: 12. This chain's CDR3 is CASRADSGRHGYNEQFF. CDR3 DNA sequence: TGTGCCAGCAGAGCAGATAGCGGGAGGCACGGATACAATGAGCAGTTCTTC.